This is a list of T cell receptor beta chains from one sample in a study of blood T cell repertoires in COVID-19. TCRdb keeps only in-frame clones here, not all; method: immunoSEQ multiplex PCR. The table includes roughly 140,000 clones, 80% to 90% detected once. The material sequenced was peripheral blood. The origin of the receptors is a woman aged 55-70 years with COVID-19, enrolled during active disease. Each CDR3 is given with its conserved first and last residue. Each record gives: clone size, V gene, D gene, J gene, CDR3 DNA, CDR3 protein. The D gene is left open where the match is weak. Clone size is given for some rows only: seen once, a few or many times, or a class if the clone is expanded.

>.|TRBV3-1/TRBV3-2|.|TRBJ1-6
TGTGCCAGCAGGCACAGGGTTTCACCCCTCCACTTT
CASRHRVSPLHF
>.|TRBV29-1|.|TRBJ2-2
TGCAGCGGGGGGGGCAACACCGGGGAGCTGTTTTTT
CSGGGNTGELFF
>.|TRBV27|.|TRBJ2-5
TGTGCCAGCAGTTTACGGCTCGTCGGGGGTGGGGAGACCCAGTACTTC
CASSLRLVGGGETQYF
>.|TRBV30|TRBD1|TRBJ2-1
TGTGCCTGGATAGGCGTGACAGGGCAAAGCTCCTACAATGAGCAGTTCTTC
CAWIGVTGQSSYNEQFF
>.|TRBV7-2|.|TRBJ2-2
TGTGCCAGCAGCTTCACATCGGGTGGCGGGGAGCTGTTTTTT
CASSFTSGGGELFF
>.|TRBV7-9|TRBD1|TRBJ1-6
TGTGCCAGCAGCTTGTACAGGGGGGAAAATTCACCCCTCCACTTT
CASSLYRGENSPLHF
>.|TRBV5-1|.|TRBJ1-1
TGCGCCAGCAGCTTCTCAGAGAACACTGAAGCTTTCTTT
CASSFSENTEAFF
>.|TRBV19|.|TRBJ1-5
TGTGCCAGTAGTAATCGAGGCGGCAGAAGTTATAGCAATCAGCCCCAGCATTTT
CASSNRGGRSYSNQPQHF
>.|TRBV11-2|.|TRBJ1-5
TGTGCCAGCAGCTTAGATGAGGATCGGCCCCAGCATTTT
CASSLDEDRPQHF
>.|TRBV14|.|TRBJ2-7
TGTGCCAGCAGGAGGGGGATTTCCTACGAGCAGTACTTC
CASRRGISYEQYF
>.|TRBV7-2|.|TRBJ2-1
TGTGCCAGCAGCTTTGGCTTCTCAGTAATCTACAATGAGCAGTTCTTC
CASSFGFSVIYNEQFF
>.|TRBV11-2|TRBD1|TRBJ1-1
TGTGCCAGCAGCTTAGACGGACAGGGGAGTGAAGCTTTCTTT
CASSLDGQGSEAFF
>.|TRBV27|.|TRBJ1-2
TGTGCCAGCAGTTTAACCGGGGTTGAGACTAACTATGGCTACACCTTC
CASSLTGVETNYGYTF
>.|TRBV14|TRBD1|TRBJ1-2
TGTGCCAGCAGCCTATGGGACAGGGACTATGGCTACACCTTC
CASSLWDRDYGYTF
>.|TRBV6-5|TRBD1|TRBJ2-1
TGTGCCAGCAGCAGGGGGCGTGCTGACAATGAGCAGTTCTTC
CASSRGRADNEQFF
>.|TRBV10-1|.|TRBJ2-1
TGCGCCAGCAGTGAGTCGCGGCAGGGAATCTACAATGAGCAGTTCTTC
CASSESRQGIYNEQFF
>.|TRBV11-1|.|TRBJ1-1
TGTGCCAGCAGTAGCCGTCTGTCGACGAACTCTGAAGCTTTCTTT
CASSSRLSTNSEAFF
>once|TRBV20-1|.|TRBJ2-1
TGCAGTGCTACCCCAGACAATGAGCAGTTCTTC
CSATPDNEQFF
>.|TRBV7-8|.|TRBJ1-6
TGTGCCAGCAGCTTACTAAGTAATTCACCCCTCCACTTT
CASSLLSNSPLHF
>.|TRBV19|TRBD1|TRBJ2-2
TGTGCCAGTAGTTCCCAAACTCAGACAGGGGGTTCCACCGGGGAGCTGTTTTTT
CASSSQTQTGGSTGELFF
>.|TRBV27|.|TRBJ1-2
TGTGCCAGCAGTTACGTCAGTGGCGGGTATGGCTACACCTTC
CASSYVSGGYGYTF
>.|TRBV12-3/TRBV12-4|.|TRBJ2-1
TGTGCCACGGCCGGGGACACAGTCAATGAGCAGTTCTTC
CATAGDTVNEQFF
>.|TRBV2|.|TRBJ2-1
TGTGCCAGCAGGGGGAGGATCCAATACCGGGATGACCTACCCGGCAATGAGCAGTTCTTC
CASRGRIQYRDDLPGNEQFF
>.|TRBV3-1/TRBV3-2|TRBD1|TRBJ2-7
TGTGCCAGCAGCCGCCAGGGGACAGGGATTTCCTACGAGCAGTACTTC
CASSRQGTGISYEQYF